This T cell receptor beta chain was profiled in a study of blood T cell repertoires in COVID-19. Turning to the study itself: Researchers got acute and convalescent COVID-19 samples from the United States, Italy and Spain. From T cells, B-cell-depleted T cells, or PBMCs came the material, which was cDNA or gDNA.

As processed by the authors: Researchers report that nucleated cell counts were estimated from reference gene primer amplification. The assay was immunoSEQ multiplex PCR, and TCRdb's table has in-frame clones only and misses some. D and trimming come from the DNA, and the V and J calls and clone size come from that table. The sample yields under 200,000 clones, over 75% seen once. With V trimmed by 3 bases and J by 2 bases, 6 bases remained unmatched. CDR3 length: 16 residues. Germline CDR1 SGDLS, CDR2 YYNGEE. The V call is TRBV9, the J call TRBJ2-5; 11 positions match TRBD1. This sequence originates from a woman older than 75 with acute or convalescent COVID-19. Sequences were obtained from peripheral blood. CDR3 sequence reads: CASSAGTGGRQETQYF. The CDR3 nucleotides are TGTGCCAGCAGCGCCGGGACAGGGGGACGGCAAGAGACCCAGTACTTC.